A selection of T cell receptor beta chains follows, all from one sample in a study of cytomegalovirus exposure and HLA in healthy donors. Method: immunoSEQ multiplex PCR; TCRdb's copy keeps in-frame clones and lacks some. The table has 95,000 to 150,000 clones, over 6.5% seen once. Sequencing was done on a sample of PBMCs. These receptors were obtained from a woman aged 40 to 50 in good health and CMV-seropositive. Both conserved end residues are part of each CDR3. The D gene is left open where the match is weak. Rows may omit the clone size; those that give it use once, few, many or a size class.

clone_size | j_call | v_call | d_call | cdr3_nt | cdr3_aa
NA | TRBJ2-7 | TRBV5-1 | NA | TGCGCCAGCAGCTTGGCCACGGTCCGTTCCTCCTACGAGCAGTACTTC | CASSLATVRSSYEQYF
NA | TRBJ1-3 | TRBV15 | TRBD1 | TGTGCCACCAGCAGGGCTGGACAGGACCGCTCTGGAAACACCATATATTTT | CATSRAGQDRSGNTIYF
NA | TRBJ1-6 | TRBV6-5 | TRBD1 | TGTGCCAGCAGTTACGAAGGGGGCAATAATTCACCCCTCCACTTT | CASSYEGGNNSPLHF
NA | TRBJ2-4 | TRBV2 | NA | TGTGCCAGCAGCTCCGGCTCGGGTCTGGACATTCAGTACTTC | CASSSGSGLDIQYF
few | TRBJ2-1 | TRBV10-3 | TRBD2 | TGTGCCATCAGTGAGACTAGCGGGGGGGCTACCAATGAGCAGTTCTTC | CAISETSGGATNEQFF
NA | TRBJ2-7 | TRBV9 | NA | TGTGCCAGCAGCGTTCGTCAGGGGAACTACGAGCAGTACTTC | CASSVRQGNYEQYF
NA | TRBJ1-2 | TRBV30 | NA | TGTGCCTGGAGTGGACAGGACTATGGCTACACCTTC | CAWSGQDYGYTF
few | TRBJ1-1 | TRBV19 | NA | TGTGCCAGTAGTTTGTCCCCGAGCACTGAAGCTTTCTTT | CASSLSPSTEAFF
NA | TRBJ2-7 | TRBV5-4 | TRBD2 | TGTGCCAGCAGCACCCTCTCTAGCGGGGGGATCTACGAGCAGTACTTC | CASSTLSSGGIYEQYF
few | TRBJ1-1 | TRBV14 | NA | TGTGCCAGCAGCCAAGGACACCCATTGAACACTGAAGCTTTCTTT | CASSQGHPLNTEAFF
NA | TRBJ2-7 | TRBV2 | TRBD1 | TGTGCCAGCACTGAAGCAGGACAGGGGGCGGGCGAGCAGTACTTC | CASTEAGQGAGEQYF
few | TRBJ2-1 | TRBV5-1 | NA | TGCGCCAGCAAAAGTCCGATCGGGTACAATGAGCAGTTCTTC | CASKSPIGYNEQFF
few | TRBJ1-3 | TRBV6-5 | NA | TGTGCCAGCAGTTACCTATCTGGAAACACCATATATTTT | CASSYLSGNTIYF
NA | TRBJ1-1 | TRBV6-5 | NA | TGTGCCAGCAGTTACGCCAGAGGTAACACTGAAGCTTTCTTT | CASSYARGNTEAFF
few | TRBJ2-1 | TRBV6-6 | TRBD2 | TGTGCCAGCAGGGGGACTAGCGGGGGGGATTACAATGAGCAGTTCTTC | CASRGTSGGDYNEQFF
few | TRBJ2-1 | TRBV11-2 | TRBD2 | TGTGCCAGCAGCTTGGGGGGGGGCAATGAGCAGTTCTTC | CASSLGGGNEQFF